Following are 13 T cell receptor beta chains from one sample sequenced in a study of blood T cell repertoires in COVID-19. The assay was immunoSEQ multiplex PCR, and TCRdb's table has in-frame clones only and misses some. The table shows some 330,000 clones, with just over 85% occurring only once. Specimen: PBMCs or T cells enriched from blood (not recorded which). These receptors were obtained from a man aged 25 to 45 who had recovered from COVID-19.

This clone was seen once. This sequence joins TRBV24-1 and TRBJ2-3; 8 bases line up with TRBD1. The CDR3 sequence is 16 residues long. Germline CDR1 is KGHDR and CDR2 is SFDVKD. Losses at the gene ends were 2 bases for V and 2 bases for J; bases not matched to a gene: 5. The DNA of the CDR3 is TGTGCCACCAGTGATTATGGGACAGGATCCACAGATACGCAGTATTTT. The encoded protein is CATSDYGTGSTDTQYF.

This chain links TRBV7-9 with TRBJ1-1; 7 bases align to TRBD1. J was trimmed by 3 bases and V by 4 bases; bases with no gene match: 5. The CDR3 runs 14 residues. Germline CDR1 reads SEHNR; CDR2 reads FQNEAQ (reference sequence). The DNA of the CDR3 is TGTGCCAGCAGCTCGTCCGACAGGGACACTGAAGCTTTCTTT. Residues: CASSSSDRDTEAFF. The full variable domain, rest sourced from reference TRBV7-9 and TRBJ1-1, is DTGVSQNPRHKITKRGQNVTFRCDPISEHNRLYWYRQTLGQGPEFLTYFQNEAQLEKSRLLSDRFSAERPKGSFSTLEIQRTEQGDSAMYLCASSSSDRDTEAFFGQGTRLTVV.

The J gene is TRBJ1-5, the V gene TRBV28, with D possibly matching TRBD1 (6 bases). This CDR3 is built from 17 residues. The germline V gene encodes CDR1 MDHEN and CDR2 SYDVKM. Deletions cut 5 bases from V and 0 bases from J, with 17 bases between. The CDR3 bases are TGTGCCAGCAGTCCCCTCGGGGACACTTATAGCAATCAGCCCCAGCATTTT. This sequence encodes CASSPLGDTYSNQPQHF.

The gene calls are TRBV25-1 and TRBJ2-2; TRBD2 matches at 11 bases. V lost 3 bases, J lost 2 bases, and 5 bases stayed unmatched. CDR1 is MGHDK, CDR2 SYGVNS, per germline. The CDR3 is 17 residues long. In DNA form, the CDR3 reads TGTGCCAGCAGTGATCTAGCGGGGGGTCCAAACACCGGGGAGCTGTTTTTT. It specifies CASSDLAGGPNTGELFF.

This clone was seen just once. V usage is TRBV24-1 and J usage is TRBJ2-1; 11 nucleotides align to TRBD2. Losses at the gene ends were 6 bases for V and 5 bases for J; bases not matched to a gene: 5. This CDR3 spans 15 amino acids. Germline V gene sequence: CDR1 KGHDR, CDR2 SFDVKD. This CDR3 is CATSPTSGADNEQFF. In nucleotides, the CDR3 is TGTGCCACCAGTCCGACTAGCGGGGCCGACAATGAGCAGTTCTTC.

The V and J genes are TRBV27 and TRBJ1-5; D is unresolved. V was cut by 6 bases and J by 4 bases, with 16 bases left in between. Germline V gene data show CDR1 as MNHEY and CDR2 as SMNVEV (reference sequence). There are 15 residues in the CDR3. CDR3 nucleotides: TGTGCCAGCAGCCCTGAAGGAGGAGCAAATCAGCCCCAGCATTTT. Amino acids: CASSPEGGANQPQHF.

The chain is built from TRBV29-1 and TRBJ1-2, with 7 positions matching TRBD1. The CDR3 length is 14 residues. Germline lookup yields CDR1 SQVTM and CDR2 ANQGSEA. Trimming cost V 4 bases and J 2 bases; bases outside gene matches: 7. The CDR3 here is CSVGAGTENYGYTF. CDR3 sequence (DNA): TGCAGCGTTGGGGCTGGGACAGAAAACTATGGCTACACCTTC.

This clone was seen once. The V and J genes are TRBV5-1 and TRBJ2-2; unclear D gene. Trimming took off 4 bases at V and 4 bases at J, with 11 bases between the two ends. Per the germline V gene, CDR1 is SGHRS and CDR2 is YFSETQ. This CDR3 spans 14 amino acids. The CDR3, as DNA: TGCGCCAGCAGCCCCGCACTATCCACCGGGGAGCTGTTTTTT. Its translation is CASSPALSTGELFF.

The chain is built from TRBV10-3 and TRBJ2-3; 9 bases are shared with TRBD1. This CDR3 has 16 amino acids. V gave up 5 bases and J gave up 2 bases; unmatched junction bases: 8. Germline V gene data show CDR1 as ENHRY and CDR2 as SYGVKD. The CDR3 loop is CAISSQGAGITDTQYF. The CDR3 DNA sequence: TGTGCCATCAGTTCACAGGGGGCGGGAATCACAGATACGCAGTATTTT.

The rearrangement joins TRBV19 to TRBJ2-1; 9 nucleotides align to TRBD1. The germline gives CDR1 LNHDA, CDR2 SQIVND (reference sequence). This CDR3 is built from 16 residues. Germline trimming cut 3 bases from V and 3 bases from J; bases unmatched to any gene: 6. The CDR3, as DNA: TGTGCCAGTAGTATCTCCGGGACAGGGCGCTACAATGAGCAGTTCTTC. It translates to CASSISGTGRYNEQFF.

CDR3 DNA sequence: TGCGCCAGCACCTTTCAGGGGACAGGGTCCTCATACGAGCAGTACTTC. This translates into CASTFQGTGSSYEQYF. The chain uses TRBV5-1 and TRBJ2-7; 9 bases agree with TRBD1. Losses at the gene ends were 6 bases for V and 4 bases for J; bases not matched to a gene: 14. This CDR3 is 16 amino acids long. Germline V gene sequence: CDR1 SGHRS, CDR2 YFSETQ.

The J gene is TRBJ2-7, the V gene TRBV19; TRBD1 matches 7 bases. Losses at the gene ends were 7 bases for V and 2 bases for J; bases not matched to a gene: 8. Germline V gene data show CDR1 as LNHDA and CDR2 as SQIVND (reference sequence). The CDR3 spans 14 residues. The CDR3 DNA sequence: TGTGCCAGTACCCCCAGACAGGGTCCCTACGAGCAGTACTTC. Translation: CASTPRQGPYEQYF. Full variable domain (missing parts from reference TRBV19 and TRBJ2-7): DGGITQSPKYLFRKEGQNVTLSCEQNLNHDAMYWYRQDPGQGLRLIYYSQIVNDFQKGDIAEGYSVSREKKESFPLTVTSAQKNPTAFYLCASTPRQGPYEQYFGPGTRLTVT.

The chain employs TRBV11-2 and TRBJ1-3; 11 positions match TRBD1. The trim removed 4 bases at V and 1 base at J, leaving 6 bases unmatched. The CDR3 has 17 amino acids. The germline V gene has CDR1 SGHAT and CDR2 FQNNGV. The CDR3: CASSSGTGGRSGNTIYF. CDR3 in DNA: TGTGCCAGCAGCTCCGGGACAGGGGGACGATCTGGAAACACCATATATTTT.